Each of the 9 T cell receptor beta chains below was sequenced from the same sample in a study of T cells in Graves' hyperthyroidism and ophthalmopathy. Template material for amplifying TCR beta CDR3 regions consisted of RNA transcripts. In the first-round RT-PCR of the TCR CDR3, the HTBI primer set was used. TCRdb fed the multiplex PCR reads into MiXCR, producing one record per CDR3 protein. The top ten clones hold around 7.3% of a sample with some 560,000 distinct CDR3 sequences, 15% to 17% of them seen once. Sequences were obtained from blood. Every receptor here comes from a young woman with Graves' hyperthyroidism.

This clonotype was counted many times. The rearrangement links TRBV2 to TRBJ2-1, with 7 bases that match TRBD2. The CDR3 runs to 14 residues. Germline CDR1 reads SNHLY; CDR2 reads FYNNEI. V trimming: 6 bases; J trimming: 3 bases; junction bases outside the gene matches: 5. CDR3: CASRAGVLYNEQFF. In nucleotides, the CDR3 is TGTGCCAGCAGGGCGGGAGTTCTCTACAATGAGCAGTTCTTC.

This clonotype was observed many times. The chain employs TRBV20-1 and TRBJ2-7; the D gene is possibly TRBD1 (5 bases). The CDR3 runs 16 residues. CDR1 DFQATT and CDR2 SNEGSKA come from the germline V gene (reference sequence). V was pared by 0 bases and J by 6 bases, with 21 bases between. CDR3 in amino acids: CSARDGHTIPGFEQYF. CDR3 in DNA: TGCAGTGCTAGAGACGGACATACGATACCAGGGTTCGAGCAGTACTTC.

The rearrangement uses TRBV6-1 and TRBJ2-7; D is unclear. V lost 4 bases, J lost 2 bases, and 9 bases lay in between. Germline V gene data show CDR1 as MNHNS and CDR2 as SASEGT. This CDR3 has 13 amino acids. CDR3 nucleotides: TGTGCCAGCAGTGCAACCCTTCCCTACGAGCAGTACTTC. Translation: CASSATLPYEQYF.

This clonotype was recorded a few times. The chain carries TRBV20-1 and TRBJ2-7, with D perhaps matching TRBD2 (6 bases). The CDR3 loop spans 16 amino acids. Germline V CDR1 and CDR2: DFQATT, SNEGSKA (reference sequence). V lost 0 bases and J lost 8, with 23 bases in between. CDR3 in amino acids: CSARDLSGSPGTKQYF. The CDR3 DNA is TGCAGTGCTAGAGATTTATCCGGGAGTCCCGGTACGAAGCAGTACTTC.

Concerning this clonotype: The conserved phenylalanine or tryptophan is not found at the CDR3 terminus, so this likely reflects a read error. This chain links TRBV6-9 with TRBJ1-1; perhaps TRBD1 as D (6 bases). The CDR3 contains 15 residues. Germline V gene data show CDR1 as MNHGY and CDR2 as SVAAGI. Trimming cost V 3 bases and J 5 bases, with 16 bases left between them. This CDR3 reads CASSYDRTAWTEAFS. The CDR3 nucleotides read TGTGCCAGCAGTTACGATCGGACAGCTTGGACTGAAGCTTTCTCT.

V and J are TRBV7-2 and TRBJ1-1; TRBD1 might be the D (6 bases). The ends were cut back, 5 bases at V and 8 bases at J, with 15 bases in the middle. CDR1 and CDR2 (germline): SGHTA, FQGNSA. CDR3 length: 13 residues. The CDR3 nucleotides are TGTGCCAGCAGCGGGGGGGCGTCAGTCGAAGCTTTCTTT. This sequence encodes CASSGGASVEAFF.

The V call is TRBV4-1, the J call TRBJ2-1; D call uncertain. V dropped 3 bases and J dropped 3 bases, with 9 bases sitting between them. CDR3 length: 14 residues. Germline CDR1 is MGHRA and CDR2 is YSYEKL. The CDR3 is CASSQGSDYNEQFF. The CDR3 region has the DNA TGCGCCAGCAGCCAGGGTTCCGACTACAATGAGCAGTTCTTC.

This clonotype has only a few counts. The chain recombines TRBV7-9 with TRBJ2-7; D gene unclear. Per the germline V gene, CDR1 is SEHNR and CDR2 is FQNEAQ (reference sequence). Trimming took 3 bases from V and 3 from J, leaving 12 bases between them. There are 14 residues in the CDR3. CDR3 region: CASSLDPLGYEQYF. CDR3 nucleotide sequence: TGTGCCAGCAGCTTGGACCCATTAGGCTACGAGCAGTACTTC.

This chain uses TRBV12-3 or TRBV12-4 with TRBJ2-1; D call uncertain. V gave up 7 bases and J gave up 0 bases, with 13 bases separating them. CDR3 length equals 15 residues. Here the CDR3 DNA reads TGTGCCAGCACCTCCCTGTCGAGCTCCTACAATGAGCAGTTCTTC. It translates to CASTSLSSSYNEQFF.